This TCR beta chain was retrieved from a study of T cells in Graves' hyperthyroidism and ophthalmopathy (dated by TCRdb to about 2019). Broadly, across the study: Peripheral blood samples were taken at initial diagnosis, before any treatment was given. According to the paper, TCR Vbeta CDR3 sequencing was carried out on roughly 130 peripheral blood samples, which came from approximately 43 ophthalmopathy, 70 to 80 hyperthyroidism and 17 progressor patients. To identify TCR V-J signatures that set the groups apart, the researchers used a discovery cohort of about a hundred patients, made up of roughly 45 with Graves' ophthalmopathy and about 60 with stable Graves' hyperthyroidism. Thyroid tissue and blood T-cell repertoires from six Graves' hyperthyroidism patients were also compared in the study. Prospective prediction of ophthalmopathy was tested in an independent validation cohort of some 20 hyperthyroidism patients and some 17 patients who later progressed to ophthalmopathy. Once sampling was done, hyperthyroidism patients were given methimazole at a starting dose of 30 mg daily, whereas ophthalmopathy patients were given high-dose intravenous methylprednisolone. For training and testing, the 100 or so patients in the discovery cohort were randomly divided in a 7:3 ratio.

Hyperthyroidism patients were newly diagnosed, with disease duration under 2 months, and aged 18 to 65 years. Any patient with an uncontrolled infection, another autoimmune disease, pregnancy or lactation was excluded. Diagnoses relied on clinical symptoms, serum thyroxine and TRAb, thyroid ultrasound and orbital computed tomography. For progressor patients, blood was drawn at the first diagnosis of hyperthyroidism, before any ophthalmopathy symptoms had appeared. PBMCs were isolated from about 9.2 ml of fresh peripheral blood by Ficoll-Paque density gradient centrifugation. Progressor patients were first diagnosed with Graves' hyperthyroidism and then developed ophthalmopathy during follow-up. Trizol reagent was used to extract total RNA, and RNA quality was then checked on an Agilent 2100 Bioanalyzer. This clonotype was detected ten times or more. Its antigen remains unidentified. No clone much larger than this one lies a single base away; base qualities are absent.

V is shortened by 2 bases, J by 4 bases, and the region joining them spans 12 bases. The CDR3, cysteine through phenylalanine, is 14 amino acids long. The entry retains the CDR3 DNA only, 42 bases that are in frame from base 1. Taken from the germline V gene (reference sequence), the CDR1 and CDR2 loops are MNHEY and SMNVEV. Broader findings and caveats from the paper: In cross-validation, a model built on a 13 V-J signature told ophthalmopathy apart from stable hyperthyroidism with approximately 90% sensitivity and approximately 84% specificity, and in testing the same model reached 80%/75%. Blood samples also contained most of the expanded thyroid clonotypes (frequency above 0.001), which suggests that blood repertoires may reflect thyroid immune responses. Sample size was not statistically predetermined, and blinding of investigators to group allocation was not performed. In validation, progression to ophthalmopathy was predicted by the model with 70.59% sensitivity and under 85% specificity, a median of roughly 6 months before onset.

TCR beta CDR3 regions were amplified from RNA transcripts. The TCR CDR3 was subjected to a first round of RT-PCR using the HTBI primer set and the Qiagen OneStep RT-PCR kit. Libraries were constructed in a second round of multiplex PCR, after which size selection and purification were carried out. The libraries were sequenced on an Illumina HiSeq2000 using paired-end 100 bp reads. The study's own analysis went as follows. SOAPnuke was used to process the raw data, throwing out any read that contained adapters or uncalled bases, had a mean Phred below 15, or lacked an exact constant-primer or identifier match. COPE v1.2.5 was used to merge the high-quality paired reads, and each unique nucleotide sequence was defined as a clonotype. MiTCR v1.1 was used to align the clonotypes against IMGT TRBV, TRBD and TRBJ reference segments. Only V-J combinations with frequency above 0.0001, covering roughly 99% of repertoires, were analysed. The TCS score was defined as F50 (clonal expansion) divided by E x V (chaos), with BLOSUM62-based TCRdist calculated between CDR3 peptides within each V-J. Welch's t-statistics and random forest reduced some 510 V-J features to about 12, which were used in a naive Bayes classifier (R e1071). TCRdb itself trimmed the public reads at Q25 with fastp, ran MiXCR and retained productive beta chains. Every entry covers one CDR3 protein and lists the most common genes and DNA from its rows. The V and J calls, along with clone size, are taken from TCRdb and not from the paper's own processing. In this sample the table shows fewer than 300,000 distinct CDR3 sequences, around 15% of which occur a single time. Clones ranked in the top ten supply 30% to 35% of the sample.

Sequenced material: blood. The chain joins TRBV27 to TRBJ2-7; perhaps TRBD2 is the D gene, with 5 bases matching. The source is a woman aged 45 to 65 with Graves' hyperthyroidism that later progressed to Graves' ophthalmopathy. The nucleotide sequence reads TGTGCCAGCAGTTTACGAGGGAGTACGTACGAGCAGTACTTC. It is translated as CASSLRGSTYEQYF.